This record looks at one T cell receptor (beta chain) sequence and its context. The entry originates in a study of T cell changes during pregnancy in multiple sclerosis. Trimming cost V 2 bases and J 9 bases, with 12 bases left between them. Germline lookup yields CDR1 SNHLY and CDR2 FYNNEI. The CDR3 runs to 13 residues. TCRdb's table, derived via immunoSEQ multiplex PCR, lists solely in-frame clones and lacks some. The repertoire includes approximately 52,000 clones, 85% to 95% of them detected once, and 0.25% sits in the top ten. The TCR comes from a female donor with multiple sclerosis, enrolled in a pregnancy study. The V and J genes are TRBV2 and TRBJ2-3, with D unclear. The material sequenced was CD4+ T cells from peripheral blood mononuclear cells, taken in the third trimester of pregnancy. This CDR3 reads CASSERGQLTQYF. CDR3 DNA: TGTGCCAGCAGTGAACGTGGCCAGTTGACGCAGTATTTT.